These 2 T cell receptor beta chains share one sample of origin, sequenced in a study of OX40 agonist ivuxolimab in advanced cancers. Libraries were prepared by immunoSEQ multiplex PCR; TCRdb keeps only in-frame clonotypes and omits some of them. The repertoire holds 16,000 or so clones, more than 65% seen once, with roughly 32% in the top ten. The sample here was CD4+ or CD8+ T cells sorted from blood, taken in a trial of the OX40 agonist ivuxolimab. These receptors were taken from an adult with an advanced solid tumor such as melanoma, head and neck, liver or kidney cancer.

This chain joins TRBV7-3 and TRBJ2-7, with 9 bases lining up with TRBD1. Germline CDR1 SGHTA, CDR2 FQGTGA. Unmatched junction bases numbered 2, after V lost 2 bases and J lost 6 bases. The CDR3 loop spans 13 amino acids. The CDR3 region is CASSLDRGIEQYF. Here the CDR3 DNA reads TGTGCCAGCAGCTTAGACAGGGGGATCGAGCAGTACTTC. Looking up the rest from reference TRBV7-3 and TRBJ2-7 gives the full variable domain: GAGVSQTPSNKVTEKGKYVELRCDPISGHTALYWYRQSLGQGPEFLIYFQGTGAADDSGLPNDRFFAVRPEGSVSTLKIQRTERGDSAVYLCASSLDRGIEQYFGPGTRLTVT.

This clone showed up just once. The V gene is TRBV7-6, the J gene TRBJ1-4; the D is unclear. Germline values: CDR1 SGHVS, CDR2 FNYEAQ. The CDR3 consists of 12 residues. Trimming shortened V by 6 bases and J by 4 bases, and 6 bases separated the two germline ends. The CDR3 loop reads CASSLINEKLFF. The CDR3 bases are TGTGCCAGCAGTCTGATTAATGAAAAACTGTTTTTT. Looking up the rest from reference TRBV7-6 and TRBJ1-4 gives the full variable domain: GAGVSQSPRYKVTKRGQDVALRCDPISGHVSLYWYRQALGQGPEFLTYFNYEAQQDKSGLPNDRFSAERPEGSISTLTIQRTEQRDSAMYRCASSLINEKLFFGSGTQLSVL.